The clone carrying this TCR beta chain showed up just once. V lost 6 bases to trimming and J lost 2 bases, with 14 bases between them. Germline CDR1 MNHEY, CDR2 SMNVEV (reference sequence). This CDR3 contains 15 residues. The source of the sample is a study of blood T cell repertoires in COVID-19. Study summary: T cells, B-cell-depleted T cells, or PBMCs provided the cDNA or gDNA that served as material.

Produced via immunoSEQ multiplex PCR; TCRdb's table is partial and in-frame only. The data show about 170,000 clones, around nine tenths seen once. The receptor was derived from a man aged 70-80 years with acute or convalescent COVID-19. The sequenced sample was peripheral blood. This chain links TRBV27 with TRBJ2-1; D ambiguous. The CDR3: CASSRGLATYNEQFF. DNA of the CDR3: TGTGCCAGCAGCCGAGGCCTTGCCACCTACAATGAGCAGTTCTTC.